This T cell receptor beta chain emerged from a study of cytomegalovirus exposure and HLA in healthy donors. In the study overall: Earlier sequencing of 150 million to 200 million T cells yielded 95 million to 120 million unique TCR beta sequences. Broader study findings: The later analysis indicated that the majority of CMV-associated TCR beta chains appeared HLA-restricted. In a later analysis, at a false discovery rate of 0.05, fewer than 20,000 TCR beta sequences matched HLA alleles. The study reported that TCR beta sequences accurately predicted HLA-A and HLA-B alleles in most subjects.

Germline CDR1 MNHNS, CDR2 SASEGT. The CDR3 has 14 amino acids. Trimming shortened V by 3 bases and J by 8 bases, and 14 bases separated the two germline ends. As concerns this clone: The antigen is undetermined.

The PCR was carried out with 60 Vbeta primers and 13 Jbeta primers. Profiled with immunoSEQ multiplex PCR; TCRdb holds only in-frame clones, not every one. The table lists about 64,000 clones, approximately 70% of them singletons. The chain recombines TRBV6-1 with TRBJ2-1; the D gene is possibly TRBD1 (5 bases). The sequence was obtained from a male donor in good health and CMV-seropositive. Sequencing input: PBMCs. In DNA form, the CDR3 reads TGTGCCAGCAGTGAGGGGCAAGCCTCGGATGAGCAGTTCTTC. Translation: CASSEGQASDEQFF.